This TCR beta chain was found in a study of blood T cell repertoires in COVID-19. Whole-study context: Samples taken during acute and convalescent COVID-19 were collected in the United States, Italy and Spain. PBMCs, B-cell-depleted T cells, or T cells provided the cDNA or gDNA that made up the material.

How the authors handled the data: Reference gene primer amplification in the assay estimated nucleated cell counts. Using immunoSEQ multiplex PCR, the repertoire was profiled, and TCRdb retains in-frame clones only, with some absent. V and J calls and clone size are as listed in that table; D and trimming were resolved from the DNA. The table lists under 200,000 clones, 86% of them singletons. After removal of 2 bases from V and 5 bases from J, the junction contained 9 bases not matched to a gene. Germline loops: CDR1 MDHEN, CDR2 SYDVKM. CDR3 size: 15 residues. Participant ages covered about 18 to 89 years across 24 US areas.

The sample comprised PBMCs or T cells enriched from blood (not recorded which). This receptor was taken from a man between 35 and 55 years old with acute COVID-19. The rearrangement joins TRBV28 to TRBJ2-7; TRBD2 agrees at 7 bases. The CDR3 nucleotides are TGTGCCAGCAGTTTACGAGGACTAGTTTCCGACGAGCAGTACTTC. Residues: CASSLRGLVSDEQYF.